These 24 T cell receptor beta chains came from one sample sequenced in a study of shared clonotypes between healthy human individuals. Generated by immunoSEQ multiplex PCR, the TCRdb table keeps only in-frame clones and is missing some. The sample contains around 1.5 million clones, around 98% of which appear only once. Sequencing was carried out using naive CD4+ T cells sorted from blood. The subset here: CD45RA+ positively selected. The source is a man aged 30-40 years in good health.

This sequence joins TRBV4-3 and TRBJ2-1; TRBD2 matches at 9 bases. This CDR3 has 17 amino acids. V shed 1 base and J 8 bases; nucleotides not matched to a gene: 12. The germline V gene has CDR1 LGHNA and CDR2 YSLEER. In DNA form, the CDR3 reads TGCGCCAGCAGCCAAGCGGTCAGAGCGGGAGGCGATCATGAGCAGTTCTTC. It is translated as CASSQAVRAGGDHEQFF.

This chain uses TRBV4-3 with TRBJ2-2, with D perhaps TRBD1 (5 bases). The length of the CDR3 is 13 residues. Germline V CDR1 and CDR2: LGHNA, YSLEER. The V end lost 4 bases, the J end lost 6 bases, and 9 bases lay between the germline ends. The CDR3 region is CASSLQGSGELFF. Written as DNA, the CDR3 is TGCGCCAGCAGCCTCCAGGGCTCCGGGGAGCTGTTTTTT.

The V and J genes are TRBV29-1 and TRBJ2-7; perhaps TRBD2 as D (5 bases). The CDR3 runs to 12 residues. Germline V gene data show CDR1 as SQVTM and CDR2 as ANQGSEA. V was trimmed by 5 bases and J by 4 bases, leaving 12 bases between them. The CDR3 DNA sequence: TGCAGCGTTCGTGGGAGTCTGTACGAGCAGTACTTC. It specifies CSVRGSLYEQYF.

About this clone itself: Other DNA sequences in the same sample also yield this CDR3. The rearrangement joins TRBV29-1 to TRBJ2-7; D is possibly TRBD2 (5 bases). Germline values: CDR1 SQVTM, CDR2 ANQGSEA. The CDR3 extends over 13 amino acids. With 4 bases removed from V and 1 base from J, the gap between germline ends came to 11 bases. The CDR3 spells CSVGSGSSYEQYF. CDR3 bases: TGCAGCGTTGGCAGCGGCTCTTCCTACGAGCAGTACTTC.

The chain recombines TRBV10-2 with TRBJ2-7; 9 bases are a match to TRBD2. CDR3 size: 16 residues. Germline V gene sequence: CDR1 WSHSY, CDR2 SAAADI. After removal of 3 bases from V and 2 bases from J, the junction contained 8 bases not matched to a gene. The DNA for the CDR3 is TGCGCCAGCAGTGAAAGGTCTAGCGGGATAACCTACGAGCAGTACTTC. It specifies CASSERSSGITYEQYF.

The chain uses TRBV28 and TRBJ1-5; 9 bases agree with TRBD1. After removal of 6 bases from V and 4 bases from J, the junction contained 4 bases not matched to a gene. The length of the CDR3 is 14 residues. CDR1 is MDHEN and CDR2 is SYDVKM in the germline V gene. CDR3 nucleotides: TGTGCCAGCAGGGCGGGACAGGGTAATCAGCCCCAGCATTTT. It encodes CASRAGQGNQPQHF.

CDR3 residues: CASSLIRGPEDEQFF. The CDR3 DNA reads as TGTGCCAGCAGCTTGATACGGGGGCCAGAGGATGAGCAGTTCTTC. The chain couples TRBV7-9 to TRBJ2-1; D assignment may be TRBD1 or TRBD2 (6 bases each). Germline CDR1 reads SEHNR; CDR2 reads FQNEAQ (reference sequence). Trimming cost V 3 bases and J 8 bases, with 17 bases left between them. The CDR3 contains 15 residues.

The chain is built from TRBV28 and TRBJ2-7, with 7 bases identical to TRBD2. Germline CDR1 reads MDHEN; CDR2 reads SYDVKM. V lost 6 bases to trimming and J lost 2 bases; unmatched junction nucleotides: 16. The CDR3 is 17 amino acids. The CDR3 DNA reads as TGTGCCAGCAGAGCTAGTAGAAGCGGGATTAAACCCTACGAGCAGTACTTC. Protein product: CASRASRSGIKPYEQYF.

Here the CDR3 DNA reads TGTGCCAGTAGTATGGACATAGCGGGAGGGCTGAAAGAGACCCAGTACTTC. Translation gives CASSMDIAGGLKETQYF. V is TRBV19 and J is TRBJ2-5, with 11 bases identical to TRBD2. V lost 3 bases and J lost 3; bases outside the gene matches: 9. CDR1 is LNHDA and CDR2 is SQIVND in the germline V gene (reference sequence). This CDR3 comprises 17 residues.

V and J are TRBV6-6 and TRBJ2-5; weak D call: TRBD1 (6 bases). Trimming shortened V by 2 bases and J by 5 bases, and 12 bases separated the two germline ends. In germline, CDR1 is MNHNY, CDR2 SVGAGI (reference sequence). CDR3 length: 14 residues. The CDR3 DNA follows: TGTGCCAGCAGTTACCCTACAGGGAAGGAGACCCAGTACTTC. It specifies CASSYPTGKETQYF.

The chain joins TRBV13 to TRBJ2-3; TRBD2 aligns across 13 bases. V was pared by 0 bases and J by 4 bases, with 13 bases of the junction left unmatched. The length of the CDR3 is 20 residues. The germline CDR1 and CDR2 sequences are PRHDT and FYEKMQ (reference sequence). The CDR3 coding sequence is TGTGCCAGCAGCTTAGGCTCGGGACTAGCGGGAAGGTTCAGGGCAGATACGCAGTATTTT. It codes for CASSLGSGLAGRFRADTQYF.

The CDR3: CASSFLIPGLSDNTGELFF. For the CDR3, the DNA is TGTGCCAGCAGCTTCCTTATCCCGGGACTCTCCGACAACACCGGGGAGCTGTTTTTT. The chain joins TRBV7-6 to TRBJ2-2; TRBD2 might be the D (6 bases). The V gene's germline CDR1 is SGHVS and CDR2 FNYEAQ. V shed 3 bases and J shed 2 bases, with 22 bases lying between them. CDR3 length: 19 residues.

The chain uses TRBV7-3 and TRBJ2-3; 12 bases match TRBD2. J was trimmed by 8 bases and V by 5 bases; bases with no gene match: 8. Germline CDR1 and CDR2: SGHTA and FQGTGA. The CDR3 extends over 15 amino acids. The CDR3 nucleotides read TGTGCCAGCAGCGTGACTAGCGGGAGTAGGGGTACGCAGTATTTT. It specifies CASSVTSGSRGTQYF.

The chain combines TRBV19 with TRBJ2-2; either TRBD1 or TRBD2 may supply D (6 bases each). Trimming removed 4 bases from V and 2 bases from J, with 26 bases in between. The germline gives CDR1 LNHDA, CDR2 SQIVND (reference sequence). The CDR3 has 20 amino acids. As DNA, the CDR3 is TGTGCCAGTAGTAATCCCTCAGGGTTTTGGCGGGACAACAACACCGGGGAGCTGTTTTTT. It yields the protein CASSNPSGFWRDNNTGELFF.

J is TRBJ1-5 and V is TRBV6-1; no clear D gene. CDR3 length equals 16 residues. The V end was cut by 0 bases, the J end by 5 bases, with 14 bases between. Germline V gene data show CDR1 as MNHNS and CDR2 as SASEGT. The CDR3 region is CASSEATGVGDQPQHF. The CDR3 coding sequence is TGTGCCAGCAGTGAAGCCACCGGAGTGGGAGATCAGCCCCAGCATTTT.

CDR3: CASSLAGSSYEQYF. CDR3 DNA sequence: TGTGCCAGCAGTCTAGCGGGGTCTTCCTACGAGCAGTACTTC. This chain connects TRBV25-1 to TRBJ2-7; the match to TRBD2 covers 9 bases. CDR1 and CDR2 from the germline V gene are MGHDK and SYGVNS. The CDR3 is 14 amino acids. J gave up 1 base and V 5 bases, and 3 bases lay outside the gene matches.

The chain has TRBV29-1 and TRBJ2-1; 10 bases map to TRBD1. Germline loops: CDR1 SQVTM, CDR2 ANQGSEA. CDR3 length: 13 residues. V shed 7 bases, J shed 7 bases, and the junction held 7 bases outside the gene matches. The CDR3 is CSDRQGARNEQFF. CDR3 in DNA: TGCAGCGACCGACAGGGGGCTCGGAATGAGCAGTTCTTC.

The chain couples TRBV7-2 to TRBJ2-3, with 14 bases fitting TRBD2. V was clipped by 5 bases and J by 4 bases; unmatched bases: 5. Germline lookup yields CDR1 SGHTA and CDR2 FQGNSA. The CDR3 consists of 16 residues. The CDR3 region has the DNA TGTGCCAGCAGCCCAGGGACTAGCGGGAGCGCAGATACGCAGTATTTT. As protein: CASSPGTSGSADTQYF.

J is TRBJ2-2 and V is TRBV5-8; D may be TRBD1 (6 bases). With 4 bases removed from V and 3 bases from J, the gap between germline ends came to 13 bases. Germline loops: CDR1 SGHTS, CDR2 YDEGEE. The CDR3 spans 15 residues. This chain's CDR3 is CASSPRRGDTGELFF. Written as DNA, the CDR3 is TGTGCCAGCAGCCCCCGCAGGGGAGACACCGGGGAGCTGTTTTTT.

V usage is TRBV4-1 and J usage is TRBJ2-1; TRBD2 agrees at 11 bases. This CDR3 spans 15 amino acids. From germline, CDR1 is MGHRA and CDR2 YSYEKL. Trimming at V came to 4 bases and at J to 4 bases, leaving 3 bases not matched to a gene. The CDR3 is CASSPGTSGYNEQFF. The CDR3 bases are TGCGCCAGCAGCCCGGGGACTAGCGGTTACAATGAGCAGTTCTTC.

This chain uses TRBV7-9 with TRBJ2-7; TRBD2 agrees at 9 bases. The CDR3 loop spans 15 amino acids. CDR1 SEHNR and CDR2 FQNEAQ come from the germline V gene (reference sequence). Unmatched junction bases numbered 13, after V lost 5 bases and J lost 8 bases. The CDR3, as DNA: TGTGCCAGCAGCCCCCGCCTAGCGGGACAAAACCAGCAGTACTTC. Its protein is CASSPRLAGQNQQYF.

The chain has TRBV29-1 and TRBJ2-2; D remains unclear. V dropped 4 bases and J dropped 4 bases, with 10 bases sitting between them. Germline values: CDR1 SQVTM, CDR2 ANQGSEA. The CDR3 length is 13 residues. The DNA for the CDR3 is TGCAGCGTTGGAAAGGTGCGCACCGGGGAGCTGTTTTTT. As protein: CSVGKVRTGELFF.

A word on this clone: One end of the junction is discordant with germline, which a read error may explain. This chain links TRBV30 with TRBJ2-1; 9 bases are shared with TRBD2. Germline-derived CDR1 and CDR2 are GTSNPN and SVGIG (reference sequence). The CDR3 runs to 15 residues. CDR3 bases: TGTGCCAGGAGAGGACTAGCGCGACAAGACAATGAGCAGTTCTTC. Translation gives CARRGLARQDNEQFF. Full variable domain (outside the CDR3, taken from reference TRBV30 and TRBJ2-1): SQTIHQWPATLVQPVGSPLSLECTVEGTSNPNLYWYRQAAGRGLQLLFYSVGIGQISSEVPQNLSASRPQDRQFILSSKKLLLSDSGFYLCARRGLARQDNEQFFGPGTRLTVL.

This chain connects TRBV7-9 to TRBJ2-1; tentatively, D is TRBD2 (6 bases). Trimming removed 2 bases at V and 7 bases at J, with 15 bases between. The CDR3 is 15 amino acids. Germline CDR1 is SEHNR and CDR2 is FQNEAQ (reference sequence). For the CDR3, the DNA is TGTGCCAGCAGCTTATTTTCGGGAGAGAGGAATGAGCAGTTCTTC. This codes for CASSLFSGERNEQFF.